This paragraph covers one T cell receptor beta chain sequence. The antigen is not known. These data come from a study of T cell responses to AZD1222 COVID-19 vaccine. V lost 1 base and J lost 4; bases outside the gene matches: 3. The CDR3 spans 15 residues. In germline, CDR1 is LGHNA, CDR2 YSLEER. Findings of the study overall: Vaccine-related CD4 TCRs covered spike, predominating at 160-218 and 743-854. Only a handful of AZD1222 recipients, six or seven in all, had baseline seropositivity. In a largely white British group with more females than males, clonal diversity was possibly underestimated. The peak T cell response came first, and repertoires were sampled only after it.

Only in-frame clones appear in the TCRdb table, and some are missing; sequencing was by immunoSEQ multiplex PCR. This sample has some 150,000 clones; around 90% occur once, and the top ten carry roughly 4.4%. This sample comprised peripheral blood, obtained on day 0 of MenACWY control vaccination. The TCR originated in an adult in good health. V and J are TRBV4-3 and TRBJ2-5; 10 nucleotides line up with TRBD2. The CDR3 coding sequence is TGCGCCAGCAGCCAAGGACCTAGCGGGAGAGAGACCCAGTACTTC. Translated: CASSQGPSGRETQYF.